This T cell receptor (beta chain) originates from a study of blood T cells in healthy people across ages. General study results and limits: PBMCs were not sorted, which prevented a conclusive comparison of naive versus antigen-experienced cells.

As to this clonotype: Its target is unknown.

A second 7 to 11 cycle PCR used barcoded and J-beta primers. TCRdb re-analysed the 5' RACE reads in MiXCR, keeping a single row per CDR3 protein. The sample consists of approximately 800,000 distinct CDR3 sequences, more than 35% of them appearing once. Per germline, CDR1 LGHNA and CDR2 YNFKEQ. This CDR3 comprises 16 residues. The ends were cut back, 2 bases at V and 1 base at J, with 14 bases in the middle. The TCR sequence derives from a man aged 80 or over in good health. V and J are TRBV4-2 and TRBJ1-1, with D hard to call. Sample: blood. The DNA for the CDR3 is TGTGCCAGCAGCCAATCCCCCACAGCGGGGAACACTGAAGCTTTCTTT. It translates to CASSQSPTAGNTEAFF.